These 30 T cell receptor beta chains came from one sample sequenced in a study of CD8+CD57+ T cells in acquired aplastic anemia. TCR beta VDJ and CDR3 profiling used genomic DNA as template. Each CDR3 protein is one row after TCRdb ran MiXCR on the reads. Of about 120,000 distinct CDR3 sequences listed, nearly 40% are singletons. Patients chosen for sequencing had shown CD8+CD57+ cell expansion by flow cytometry. The sample taken for sequencing was sorted CD4+, CD8+, or CD8+CD57+ T cells (not recorded which) from PBMCs. The receptors were gathered from a human donor with aplastic anemia.

This clonotype was seen many times. V and J are TRBV7-9 and TRBJ2-7, with 10 bases fitting TRBD1. CDR1 SEHNR and CDR2 FQNEAQ come from the germline V gene (reference sequence). V lost 5 bases to trimming and J lost 1 base; unmatched junction nucleotides: 5. This CDR3 region has 15 residues. The DNA for the CDR3 is TGTGCCAGCAGCGGCCGGGACAGGGGTTCCTACGAGCAGTACTTC. It specifies CASSGRDRGSYEQYF.

The rearrangement uses TRBV15 and TRBJ2-1; 8 nucleotides line up with TRBD1. Trimming took 3 bases from V and 6 from J; bases not matched to a gene: 4. Germline assignment: CDR1 LNHNV and CDR2 YYDKDF (reference sequence). This CDR3 contains 14 residues. CDR3 protein: CATSRVTGGNEQFF. The CDR3 DNA reads TGTGCCACCAGCAGGGTTACAGGGGGCAATGAGCAGTTCTTC.

This clonotype occurred many times. This chain uses TRBV4-1 with TRBJ1-2; unclear D gene. Germline lookup yields CDR1 MGHRA and CDR2 YSYEKL. V was clipped by 0 bases and J by 2 bases, with 10 bases between them. This CDR3 is built from 15 residues. Here the CDR3 DNA reads TGCGCCAGCAGCCAAGATAGTAACTCCAACTATGGCTACACCTTC. Amino acid sequence: CASSQDSNSNYGYTF.

Many counts were recorded for this clonotype. The V gene is TRBV29-1, the J gene TRBJ1-2, with D possibly being TRBD1 (5 bases). The CDR3 loop spans 12 amino acids. Trimming took 4 bases from V and 7 from J, leaving 13 bases between them. Germline CDR1 SQVTM, CDR2 ANQGSEA. CDR3 loop: CSVGGRSTGYTF. CDR3 nucleotides: TGCAGCGTTGGGGGACGGAGTACTGGCTACACCTTC.

This clonotype was seen a few times. This sequence joins TRBV19 and TRBJ1-6, with D possibly matching TRBD1 (6 bases). V was shortened by 7 bases and J by 9 bases, with 13 bases between the two germline ends. This CDR3 is 13 amino acids long. In germline, CDR1 is LNHDA, CDR2 SQIVND (reference sequence). The CDR3 region has the DNA TGTGCCAGTACCCGACAGGACGGTTCACCCCTCCACTTT. This translates into CASTRQDGSPLHF.

The chain recombines TRBV3-1 with TRBJ2-1; 10 nucleotides line up with TRBD1. The CDR3 contains 18 residues. After removal of 6 bases from V and 5 bases from J, the junction contained 16 bases not matched to a gene. Germline CDR1 LGHDT, CDR2 YNNKEL (reference sequence). Here the CDR3 reads CASSRSAGTGDKDNEQFF. CDR3 nucleotide sequence: TGTGCCAGCAGTCGATCGGCTGGGACAGGGGATAAGGACAATGAGCAGTTCTTC.

As to this clonotype: The CDR3 carries no conserved terminal phenylalanine or tryptophan, so it likely arises from a read error. V and J are TRBV20-1 and TRBJ1-5, with TRBD1 matching 8 bases. Germline-derived CDR1 and CDR2 are DFQATT and SNEGSKA (reference sequence). V gave up 5 bases and J gave up 3 bases; unmatched junction bases: 6. The CDR3 spans 14 residues. CDR3 sequence (DNA): TGCAGTGCTGGGACAGGAGGTAACAATCAGCCCCAGCATTCC. Translation: CSAGTGGNNQPQHS.

The CDR3 DNA is TGTGCCAGCAGTTTAAGGACTACCTACTACAATGAGCAGTTCTTC. Translation gives CASSLRTTYYNEQFF. V and J are TRBV28 and TRBJ2-1; D perhaps matches TRBD2 (6 bases). Germline values: CDR1 MDHEN, CDR2 SYDVKM. Deletions cut 2 bases from V and 3 bases from J, with 11 bases between. This CDR3 region has 15 residues.

The CDR3 loop is CASSRGANYGYTF. CDR3 sequence (DNA): TGTGCCAGCTCCAGGGGGGCTAACTATGGCTACACCTTC. J is TRBJ1-2 and V is TRBV12-3 or TRBV12-4; 7 nucleotides agree with TRBD1. V lost 8 bases and J lost 0; bases outside the gene matches: 3. The CDR3 is made up of 13 amino acids.

This clonotype occurred many times. This chain uses TRBV3-1 with TRBJ2-1; D gene unclear. Looked up from germline, CDR1 is LGHDT and CDR2 is YNNKEL (reference sequence). The CDR3 totals 14 residues. Trimming removed 2 bases at V and 4 bases at J, with 9 bases between. The CDR3 DNA sequence: TGTGCCAGCAGCCAATCTCTAGGTTACAATGAGCAGTTCTTC. This sequence encodes CASSQSLGYNEQFF.

This sequence joins TRBV10-3 and TRBJ1-1; D not certain. This CDR3 has 13 amino acids. V lost 11 bases and J 0 bases, leaving 13 bases between the germline ends. Germline V gene lookup returns CDR1 ENHRY and CDR2 SYGVKD. Written as DNA, the CDR3 is TGTGCCGACCGCGACGGAGTGAACACTGAAGCTTTCTTT. This translates into CADRDGVNTEAFF.

There are a few counts of this clonotype. This chain uses TRBV18 with TRBJ1-1, with D unresolved. This CDR3 region has 14 residues. V dropped 3 bases and J dropped 0 bases, with 8 bases sitting between them. CDR1 is KGHSH and CDR2 is LQKENI in the germline V gene. This chain's CDR3 is CASSPQSLNTEAFF. The CDR3 DNA follows: TGTGCCAGCTCACCTCAGTCCTTGAACACTGAAGCTTTCTTT. The full variable domain, in which reference TRBV18 and TRBJ1-1 provide the parts outside the CDR3, is NAGVMQNPRHLVRRRGQEARLRCSPMKGHSHVYWYRQLPEEGLKFMVYLQKENIIDESGMPKERFSAEFPKEGPSILRIQQVVRGDSAAYFCASSPQSLNTEAFFGQGTRLTVV.

The chain links TRBV19 to TRBJ2-1, with TRBD2 matching over 10 bases. This CDR3 has 13 residues. Unmatched junction bases numbered 5, after V lost 8 bases and J lost 7 bases. CDR1 is LNHDA and CDR2 is SQIVND in the germline V gene (reference sequence). This chain's CDR3 is CASQRGGLNEQFF. The CDR3, as DNA: TGTGCCAGTCAGCGGGGGGGCCTGAATGAGCAGTTCTTC. The variable domain in full, with the rest retrieved from reference TRBV19 and TRBJ2-1, is DGGITQSPKYLFRKEGQNVTLSCEQNLNHDAMYWYRQDPGQGLRLIYYSQIVNDFQKGDIAEGYSVSREKKESFPLTVTSAQKNPTAFYLCASQRGGLNEQFFGPGTRLTVL.

This clonotype was observed at least ten times. The genes are TRBV24-1 and TRBJ2-3, with D possibly TRBD1 on 6 matching bases. The V and J ends lost 4 bases and 3 bases respectively, with 10 bases between them. Germline CDR1 reads KGHDR; CDR2 reads SFDVKD. The CDR3 contains 14 residues. CDR3 in DNA: TGTGCCACCAGTGACTACAGGGATACAGATACGCAGTATTTT. Protein: CATSDYRDTDTQYF.

This clonotype showed up just a few times. The chain recombines TRBV11-2 with TRBJ2-2, with no clear D. Germline V lookup: CDR1 SGHAT, CDR2 FQNNGV. The length of the CDR3 is 14 residues. Trimming removed 3 bases from V and 1 base from J, with 6 bases in between. For the CDR3, the DNA is TGTGCCAGCAGCTTTTCTAGGAACACCGGGGAGCTGTTTTTT. This sequence encodes CASSFSRNTGELFF. The full variable domain, completed using reference TRBV11-2 and TRBJ2-2, is EAGVAQSPRYKIIEKRQSVAFWCNPISGHATLYWYQQILGQGPKLLIQFQNNGVVDDSQLPKDRFSAERLKGVDSTLKIQPAKLEDSAVYLCASSFSRNTGELFFGEGSRLTVL.

This clonotype was detected only a few times. The chain employs TRBV2 and TRBJ1-2; tentative D call: TRBD1 (6 bases). V was shortened by 4 bases and J by 9 bases, with 15 bases between the two germline ends. The CDR3 sequence is 13 residues long. In germline, CDR1 is SNHLY, CDR2 FYNNEI. The CDR3 nucleotides read TGTGCCAGCAGTGGAGGGGGATCTATTAGCTACACCTTC. It is translated as CASSGGGSISYTF.

This clonotype has a count of ten or more. The germline gene is not matched at one end of the junction; a read error may be the cause. The chain employs TRBV19 and TRBJ2-3, with D perhaps matching TRBD1 or TRBD2 (5 bases each). Germline CDR1 and CDR2: LNHDA and SQIVND (reference sequence). The CDR3 has 14 amino acids. In nucleotides, the CDR3 is TGTGCCAGTAGTGTAGAGGGGCGGGCAGATACGCAGTATTTT. The encoded protein is CASSVEGRADTQYF.

The V call is TRBV13, the J call TRBJ1-6; TRBD1 aligns across 8 bases. The trim removed 3 bases at V and 7 bases at J, leaving 8 bases unmatched. The CDR3 contains 16 residues. Germline V gene lookup returns CDR1 PRHDT and CDR2 FYEKMQ (reference sequence). In DNA form, the CDR3 reads TGTGCCAGCAGCTTCCAGGGGGCCTTGAGGAATTCACCCCTCCACTTT. Translated, it gives CASSFQGALRNSPLHF. Using reference TRBV13 and TRBJ1-6 for the parts outside the CDR3, the full variable domain is AAGVIQSPRHLIKEKRETATLKCYPIPRHDTVYWYQQGPGQDPQFLISFYEKMQSDKGSIPDRFSAQQFSDYHSELNMSSLELGDSALYFCASSFQGALRNSPLHFGNGTRLTVT.

This clonotype occurred many times. The chain joins TRBV15 to TRBJ2-3, with unresolved D. V was trimmed by 0 bases and J by 7 bases, leaving 2 bases between them. The length of the CDR3 is 11 residues. CDR1 and CDR2 from the germline V gene are LNHNV and YYDKDF (reference sequence). The CDR3 nucleotides are TGTGCCACCAGCAGAGACTATACGCAGTATTTT. Translated: CATSRDYTQYF.

The rearrangement joins TRBV29-1 to TRBJ2-3; possibly TRBD2 for D (6 bases). Trimming removed 4 bases at V and 6 bases at J, with 14 bases between. Germline assignment: CDR1 SQVTM and CDR2 ANQGSEA. CDR3 length equals 13 residues. The CDR3 DNA follows: TGCAGCGTTGTGGAGGGGACGTCGGATACGCAGTATTTT. Residues: CSVVEGTSDTQYF.

Comments on this clonotype: A single base separates this from a much larger clone, so it may be a read error. The chain carries TRBV6-2 or TRBV6-3 and TRBJ1-6; 8 positions match TRBD1. V gave up 6 bases and J gave up 11 bases; unmatched junction bases: 6. CDR1 is MNHEY, CDR2 SVGEGT, per germline. CDR3 size: 13 residues. Here the CDR3 DNA reads TGTGCCAGCAGCCTGGACAGGGTGGCACCCCTCCACTTT. Translation gives CASSLDRVAPLHF.

The sample holds many counts of this clonotype. The chain recombines TRBV9 with TRBJ1-1; 7 positions match TRBD1. Germline V CDR1 and CDR2: SGDLS, YYNGEE. Germline trimming cut 5 bases from V and 3 bases from J; bases unmatched to any gene: 7. The length of the CDR3 is 14 residues. In DNA, the CDR3 is TGTGCCAGCAGACCAGGGACAGCCTACACTGAAGCTTTCTTT. Protein product: CASRPGTAYTEAFF.

This clonotype is classed as medium-sized. V usage is TRBV10-3 and J usage is TRBJ1-6; possible D gene TRBD1, 6 bases. The V gene's germline CDR1 is ENHRY and CDR2 SYGVKD. Trimming removed 6 bases at V and 10 bases at J, with 13 bases between. CDR3 size: 13 residues. The CDR3 DNA sequence: TGTGCCATCAGGCGGGGGCTCGAGTCACCCCTCCACTTT. Translating gives CAIRRGLESPLHF.

This clonotype appeared a few times. This chain joins TRBV7-9 and TRBJ2-7, with 8 nucleotides matching TRBD1. V shed 0 bases, J shed 3 bases, and the junction held 1 base outside the gene matches. Germline-derived CDR1 and CDR2 are SEHNR and FQNEAQ (reference sequence). The CDR3 sequence is 14 residues long. The DNA for the CDR3 is TGTGCCAGCAGCTTAGCGGACAGGGTCTACGAGCAGTACTTC. Translating gives CASSLADRVYEQYF.

This clonotype was seen a handful of times. The V call is TRBV11-1, the J call TRBJ1-4; D not resolved. Trimming cost V 6 bases and J 8 bases, with 25 bases left between them. This CDR3 spans 17 amino acids. From germline, CDR1 is SGHAT and CDR2 FQDESV (reference sequence). The DNA for the CDR3 is TGTGCCAGCAGTCGGTTGTCGGCGGAAGGGAGCGGGGAAAAACTGTTTTTT. Its translation: CASSRLSAEGSGEKLFF.

This sequence joins TRBV10-3 and TRBJ1-2; a weak D match, TRBD1 (5 bases). Trimming took off 10 bases at V and 7 bases at J, with 16 bases between the two ends. CDR1 and CDR2 from the germline V gene are ENHRY and SYGVKD. This CDR3 has 12 residues. The CDR3 spells CASSLGESGYTF. The CDR3 DNA follows: TGTGCCAGCAGCTTGGGGGAATCTGGCTACACCTTC.

This clonotype was seen many times. The chain links TRBV14 to TRBJ1-2; possible D gene TRBD1, 5 bases. There are 15 residues in the CDR3. Germline V gives CDR1 SGHDN, CDR2 FVKESK. Trimming took off 0 bases at V and 5 bases at J, with 13 bases between the two ends. The CDR3 is CASSQELGGGYGYTF. For the CDR3, the DNA is TGTGCCAGCAGCCAAGAGTTAGGTGGGGGTTATGGCTACACCTTC.

This clonotype has a count of ten or more. The chain joins TRBV19 to TRBJ2-2, with 8 bases identical to TRBD2. With 9 bases clipped from V and 5 bases from J, the junction kept 14 bases outside the gene matches. CDR3 length: 16 residues. Germline V gene sequence: CDR1 LNHDA, CDR2 SQIVND (reference sequence). CDR3 loop: CASRIGGGGFTGELFF. As DNA, the CDR3 is TGTGCCAGCCGTATCGGGGGGGGCGGATTTACCGGGGAGCTGTTTTTT.

The V and J genes are TRBV10-3 and TRBJ1-1, with D possibly matching TRBD1 (6 bases). CDR1 and CDR2 (germline): ENHRY, SYGVKD. V was clipped by 3 bases and J by 5 bases, with 13 bases between them. CDR3 size: 14 residues. The CDR3 reads CAISEQTGRTEAFF. The CDR3 DNA is TGTGCCATCAGTGAACAAACAGGGAGGACTGAAGCTTTCTTT.

This clonotype came up many times. This clone may be a read error of a much larger clone one base away. This chain connects TRBV19 to TRBJ1-2, with D perhaps TRBD1 (6 bases). This CDR3 spans 14 amino acids. Per germline, CDR1 LNHDA and CDR2 SQIVND (reference sequence). The CDR3 spells CVSGGGRLRYGYTF. CDR3 nucleotide sequence: TGTGTCAGTGGGGGGGGCAGACTACGCTATGGCTACACCTTC.